These 28 T cell receptor beta chains share one sample of origin, sequenced in a study of shared clonotypes between healthy human individuals. Sequencing used immunoSEQ multiplex PCR; TCRdb keeps in-frame clones, though not all of them. The sample records over 1.5 million clones, 98% being singletons. The sequencing input was naive CD4+ T cells sorted from blood. Subset here: CD45RA+ positively selected. Receptor source: a man younger than 40 in good health.

The CDR3 protein is CASSNPGQGYEQYF. CDR3 coding DNA: TGTGCCAGCAGCAACCCGGGACAGGGTTACGAGCAGTACTTC. This chain joins TRBV9 and TRBJ2-7, with 9 bases lining up with TRBD1. V trimming: 4 bases; J trimming: 4 bases; junction bases outside the gene matches: 6. The CDR3 totals 14 residues. Looked up from germline, CDR1 is SGDLS and CDR2 is YYNGEE. Looking up the rest from reference TRBV9 and TRBJ2-7 gives the full variable domain: DSGVTQTPKHLITATGQRVTLRCSPRSGDLSVYWYQQSLDQGLQFLIQYYNGEERAKGNILERFSAQQFPDLHSELNLSSLELGDSALYFCASSNPGQGYEQYFGPGTRLTVT.

V and J are TRBV7-2 and TRBJ2-7; TRBD2 aligns across 7 bases. The V gene's germline CDR1 is SGHTA and CDR2 FQGNSA. With 7 bases clipped from V and 7 bases from J, the junction kept 16 bases outside the gene matches. The CDR3 extends over 15 amino acids. CDR3 amino acids: CASIRTPGTIVEQYF. For the CDR3, the DNA is TGTGCCAGCATCCGAACCCCAGGGACTATAGTTGAGCAGTACTTC. Full variable domain (remainder filled in from reference TRBV7-2 and TRBJ2-7): GAGVSQSPSNKVTEKGKDVELRCDPISGHTALYWYRQSLGQGLEFLIYFQGNSAPDKSGLPSDRFSAERTGGSVSTLTIQRTQQEDSAVYLCASIRTPGTIVEQYFGPGTRLTVT.

The rearrangement joins TRBV9 to TRBJ1-2; TRBD1 matches 9 bases. The V segment lost 1 base and the J segment 4 bases; nucleotides outside the gene matches: 8. The CDR3 consists of 16 residues. In germline, CDR1 is SGDLS, CDR2 YYNGEE. This CDR3 reads CASSVSPDRGTYGYTF. CDR3 nucleotide sequence: TGTGCCAGCAGCGTATCCCCCGACAGGGGGACCTATGGCTACACCTTC.

The genes are TRBV7-9 and TRBJ1-1, with unresolved D. The V end was cut by 3 bases, the J end by 5 bases, with 7 bases between. There are 12 residues in the CDR3. Germline CDR1 SEHNR, CDR2 FQNEAQ (reference sequence). DNA of the CDR3: TGTGCCAGCAGCTTCATGGGGACTGAAGCTTTCTTT. Its protein product is CASSFMGTEAFF.

This chain joins TRBV28 and TRBJ1-5; maybe TRBD1 (5 bases). Trimming pared 5 bases from V and 0 bases from J, leaving 14 bases between. From germline, CDR1 is MDHEN and CDR2 SYDVKM. The length of the CDR3 is 16 residues. This chain's CDR3 is CASSTRTPYSNQPQHF. The CDR3 nucleotides read TGTGCCAGCAGTACCCGGACACCTTATAGCAATCAGCCCCAGCATTTT.

CDR3 DNA sequence: TGTGCCAGCAGCTCACAGACGAACACTGAAGCTTTCTTT. Translation: CASSSQTNTEAFF. The chain carries TRBV11-3 and TRBJ1-1; no clear D gene. Germline CDR1 SGHNT, CDR2 YENEEA. Between the trimmed V and J ends, which lost 4 bases and 1 base, there was a span of 7 bases. This CDR3 region has 13 residues.

Written as DNA, the CDR3 is TGTGCCAGTAGTATCGACAGGGGGCACGTCACCGGGGAGCTGTTTTTT. Translating gives CASSIDRGHVTGELFF. This sequence joins TRBV19 and TRBJ2-2, with TRBD1 identical over 10 bases. V gave up 3 bases and J gave up 4 bases; unmatched junction bases: 5. CDR1 and CDR2 (germline): LNHDA, SQIVND (reference sequence). This CDR3 has 16 residues.

This chain joins TRBV19 and TRBJ1-2, with unresolved D. The CDR3 loop spans 13 amino acids. V gave up 3 bases and J gave up 3 bases, with 8 bases separating them. CDR1 is LNHDA, CDR2 SQIVND, per germline (reference sequence). CDR3: CASSIHGDYGYTF. CDR3 DNA: TGTGCCAGTAGTATTCATGGGGACTATGGCTACACCTTC. The complete variable domain, with remaining parts taken from reference TRBV19 and TRBJ1-2, reads DGGITQSPKYLFRKEGQNVTLSCEQNLNHDAMYWYRQDPGQGLRLIYYSQIVNDFQKGDIAEGYSVSREKKESFPLTVTSAQKNPTAFYLCASSIHGDYGYTFGSGTRLTVV.

V usage is TRBV7-9 and J usage is TRBJ2-7, with 9 positions matching TRBD1. V dropped 3 bases and J dropped 3; count of bases not matched to a gene: 6. Per germline, CDR1 SEHNR and CDR2 FQNEAQ (reference sequence). The CDR3 is 15 residues long. This CDR3 reads CASSFEQGAVYEQYF. The CDR3 nucleotides are TGTGCCAGCAGCTTTGAACAGGGGGCTGTCTACGAGCAGTACTTC.

V and J are TRBV6-1 and TRBJ2-5; D remains ambiguous. The CDR3 extends over 14 amino acids. Germline V lookup: CDR1 MNHNS, CDR2 SASEGT. The ends were cut back, 1 base at V and 1 base at J, with 7 bases in the middle. This CDR3 is CASSEGLSQETQYF. CDR3 in DNA: TGTGCCAGCAGTGAAGGCCTATCCCAAGAGACCCAGTACTTC.

A single count supports this clone. Other DNA sequences in this specimen translate into the identical CDR3. The rearrangement links TRBV6-5 to TRBJ2-1, with unresolved D. The CDR3 extends over 16 amino acids. The germline V gene encodes CDR1 MNHEY and CDR2 SVGAGI. V was clipped by 3 bases and J by 1 base, with 13 bases between them. The CDR3, as DNA: TGTGCCAGCAGTTATTCGTCGGGTCGGTCCTACAATGAGCAGTTCTTC. The encoded protein is CASSYSSGRSYNEQFF.

The chain carries TRBV18 and TRBJ2-5; tentative D call: TRBD2 (6 bases). Germline loops: CDR1 KGHSH, CDR2 LQKENI. Trimming pared 5 bases from V and 4 bases from J, leaving 20 bases between. The CDR3 length is 16 residues. For the CDR3, the DNA is TGTGCCAGCTCAGCTTTACCGGGAGCCGGGGTAGAGACCCAGTACTTC. Protein: CASSALPGAGVETQYF. Filled out from reference TRBV18 and TRBJ2-5, the complete variable domain reads NAGVMQNPRHLVRRRGQEARLRCSPMKGHSHVYWYRQLPEEGLKFMVYLQKENIIDESGMPKERFSAEFPKEGPSILRIQQVVRGDSAAYFCASSALPGAGVETQYFGPGTRLLVL.

Comments on this clone: The sample carries other DNA sequences with the same CDR3. The genes are TRBV10-3 and TRBJ2-7; D gene unclear. The V gene's germline CDR1 is ENHRY and CDR2 SYGVKD. The CDR3 totals 12 residues. The V end lost 4 bases, the J end lost 4 bases, and 8 bases lay between the germline ends. The CDR3 loop is CAISVQGYEQYF. The CDR3 nucleotides read TGTGCCATCAGTGTTCAAGGGTACGAGCAGTACTTC.

This chain links TRBV4-2 with TRBJ2-5; TRBD1 is a possible D gene (5 bases). The V end was cut by 0 bases, the J end by 1 base, with 9 bases between. Germline V gene data show CDR1 as LGHNA and CDR2 as YNFKEQ. The CDR3 sequence is 15 residues long. The CDR3 protein is CASSQDGASQETQYF. CDR3 coding DNA: TGTGCCAGCAGCCAAGATGGGGCCAGCCAAGAGACCCAGTACTTC.

In its sample, this clone was seen once. Additional DNA sequences in this sample encode the identical CDR3. This chain links TRBV18 with TRBJ2-3; 11 nucleotides match TRBD2. The germline CDR1 and CDR2 sequences are KGHSH and LQKENI. CDR3 length: 16 residues. The J segment lost 2 bases and the V segment lost 3 bases, leaving 4 bases of the junction unmatched. The CDR3 protein is CASSPLAGGTTDTQYF. CDR3 DNA: TGTGCCAGCTCACCCCTAGCGGGAGGTACCACAGATACGCAGTATTTT.

DNA of the CDR3: TGTGCCAGCAGCTTGCCTAGCGGGTACGAGCAGTACTTC. Translating it yields CASSLPSGYEQYF. The chain joins TRBV5-4 to TRBJ2-7; 8 nucleotides agree with TRBD2. V was pared by 1 base and J by 4 bases, with 1 base of the junction left unmatched. The V gene's germline CDR1 is SGHNT and CDR2 YYREEE (reference sequence). The CDR3 consists of 13 residues.

The V call is TRBV29-1, the J call TRBJ1-1; D unresolved. This CDR3 spans 11 amino acids. Trimming removed 4 bases at V and 7 bases at J, with 10 bases between. The germline V gene has CDR1 SQVTM and CDR2 ANQGSEA. Here the CDR3 reads CSVGSLSEAFF. The CDR3 bases are TGCAGCGTTGGTAGTCTGAGTGAAGCTTTCTTT.

The chain couples TRBV9 to TRBJ2-3; unclear D gene. The germline V gene has CDR1 SGDLS and CDR2 YYNGEE. V was clipped by 0 bases and J by 2 bases, with 10 bases between them. The CDR3 contains 15 residues. The CDR3, as DNA: TGTGCCAGCAGCGTAGCGCCTACCGACACAGATACGCAGTATTTT. Translation gives CASSVAPTDTDTQYF. Complete variable domain (other parts from reference TRBV9 and TRBJ2-3): DSGVTQTPKHLITATGQRVTLRCSPRSGDLSVYWYQQSLDQGLQFLIQYYNGEERAKGNILERFSAQQFPDLHSELNLSSLELGDSALYFCASSVAPTDTDTQYFGPGTRLTVL.

The chain has TRBV30 and TRBJ2-3; D is unclear. The CDR3 loop spans 13 amino acids. V shed 2 bases and J shed 4 bases, with 10 bases lying between them. The germline V gene has CDR1 GTSNPN and CDR2 SVGIG (reference sequence). CDR3 residues: CAWSNTFPDTQYF. In DNA form, the CDR3 reads TGTGCCTGGAGTAATACTTTCCCAGATACGCAGTATTTT. Full variable domain (outside the CDR3, taken from reference TRBV30 and TRBJ2-3): SQTIHQWPATLVQPVGSPLSLECTVEGTSNPNLYWYRQAAGRGLQLLFYSVGIGQISSEVPQNLSASRPQDRQFILSSKKLLLSDSGFYLCAWSNTFPDTQYFGPGTRLTVL.

The CDR3 coding sequence is TGCAGTGCTAGTATGCAAGAGACCCAGTACTTC. Amino acids: CSASMQETQYF. This sequence joins TRBV20-1 and TRBJ2-5, with D unclear. The germline CDR1 and CDR2 sequences are DFQATT and SNEGSKA (reference sequence). This CDR3 is built from 11 residues. Trimming removed 3 bases at V and 2 bases at J, with 4 bases between.

Of note for this clone: Different DNA sequences within this sample yield the same CDR3. This rearrangement joins TRBV18 to TRBJ2-7, with D perhaps TRBD2 (6 bases). Germline values: CDR1 KGHSH, CDR2 LQKENI. Deletions cut 1 base from V and 3 bases from J, with 10 bases between. CDR3 length equals 14 residues. CDR3 sequence: CASSPRGGSYEQYF. CDR3 in DNA: TGTGCCAGCTCACCACGGGGAGGAAGCTACGAGCAGTACTTC.

The chain links TRBV30 to TRBJ1-4; D not certain. V was shortened by 3 bases and J by 5 bases, with 16 bases between the two germline ends. The length of the CDR3 is 15 residues. Germline V gene sequence: CDR1 GTSNPN, CDR2 SVGIG (reference sequence). CDR3 residues: CAWRPYEGFNEKLFF. CDR3 in DNA: TGTGCCTGGAGACCCTACGAGGGTTTCAATGAAAAACTGTTTTTT.

The rearrangement links TRBV9 to TRBJ2-2; D is perhaps TRBD2 (5 bases). This CDR3 is 13 amino acids long. The germline V gene has CDR1 SGDLS and CDR2 YYNGEE. V was cut by 5 bases and J by 6 bases, with 11 bases left in between. The CDR3 DNA reads as TGTGCCAGCAGATGCCCGGGGTCCGGGGAGCTGTTTTTT. Encoded protein: CASRCPGSGELFF. Supplemented by reference TRBV9 and TRBJ2-2, the full variable domain reads DSGVTQTPKHLITATGQRVTLRCSPRSGDLSVYWYQQSLDQGLQFLIQYYNGEERAKGNILERFSAQQFPDLHSELNLSSLELGDSALYFCASRCPGSGELFFGEGSRLTVL.

The chain carries TRBV28 and TRBJ2-1; TRBD2 agrees at 7 bases. The CDR3 extends over 16 amino acids. CDR1 is MDHEN and CDR2 is SYDVKM in the germline V gene. V shed 6 bases, J shed 9 bases, and the junction held 17 bases outside the gene matches. CDR3 loop: CASSNHPSGRVGEQFF. The DNA of the CDR3 is TGTGCCAGCAGCAATCACCCTTCGGGGAGGGTGGGTGAGCAGTTCTTC.

The chain uses TRBV7-2 and TRBJ1-1; a weak D match, TRBD1 (5 bases). V lost 2 bases, J lost 1 base, and 14 bases lay in between. This CDR3 comprises 16 residues. The germline CDR1 and CDR2 sequences are SGHTA and FQGNSA. Here the CDR3 reads CASSLTINQGNTEAFF. As DNA, the CDR3 is TGTGCCAGCAGCTTAACCATCAATCAGGGGAACACTGAAGCTTTCTTT.

The chain couples TRBV19 to TRBJ1-2; 7 bases map to TRBD1. Unmatched junction bases numbered 5, after V lost 2 bases and J lost 5 bases. The CDR3 loop spans 14 amino acids. Germline loops: CDR1 LNHDA, CDR2 SQIVND (reference sequence). The CDR3 DNA reads TGTGCCAGTAGTATAACCGGGACAGTATATGGCTACACCTTC. This gives the protein CASSITGTVYGYTF.

This clone was counted only a few times. This same CDR3 is encoded by further DNA sequences in the sample. The chain recombines TRBV15 with TRBJ2-2, with D uncertain. CDR1 and CDR2 (germline): LNHNV, YYDKDF (reference sequence). The CDR3 has 12 amino acids. V was clipped by 0 bases and J by 6 bases, with 2 bases between them. CDR3 sequence (DNA): TGTGCCACCAGCAGAGAAGCCGGGGAGCTGTTTTTT. Amino acids: CATSREAGELFF.

The rearrangement joins TRBV29-1 to TRBJ2-1; D remains unclear. Trimming removed 0 bases from V and 8 bases from J, with 11 bases in between. The CDR3 is made up of 13 amino acids. From germline, CDR1 is SQVTM and CDR2 ANQGSEA. CDR3 sequence reads: CSVEDARPHEQFF. CDR3 coding DNA: TGCAGCGTTGAAGATGCTCGCCCCCATGAGCAGTTCTTC.